The 8 T cell receptor beta chains listed next were all sequenced from one sample in a study of T cell responses to AZD1222 COVID-19 vaccine. The table came from immunoSEQ multiplex PCR; TCRdb's copy has only in-frame clones and leaves some out. Among under 150,000 clones listed, about nine tenths were seen once. The sample was peripheral blood, taken 28 days after the second AZD1222 dose. These receptors were collected from an adult who received the AZD1222 COVID-19 vaccine.

V and J are TRBV10-1 and TRBJ1-3; no reliable D call. With 2 bases removed from V and 4 bases from J, the gap between germline ends came to 9 bases. The CDR3 sequence is 14 residues long. Germline V lookup: CDR1 WNHNN, CDR2 SYGVQD (reference sequence). DNA of the CDR3: TGCGCCAGCAGTGAGGCCGGGGTCGGAAACACCATATATTTT. The encoded protein is CASSEAGVGNTIYF.

The chain is built from TRBV9 and TRBJ1-6; the D is unclear. Germline CDR1 SGDLS, CDR2 YYNGEE. The CDR3 has 16 residues. The V gene lost 4 bases and the J gene lost 0 bases, with 11 bases spanning the gap. CDR3 sequence (DNA): TGTGCCAGCAGCAAAGAGGGTAGCTCCTATAATTCACCCCTCCACTTT. This translates into CASSKEGSSYNSPLHF. The complete variable domain, with remaining parts taken from reference TRBV9 and TRBJ1-6, reads DSGVTQTPKHLITATGQRVTLRCSPRSGDLSVYWYQQSLDQGLQFLIQYYNGEERAKGNILERFSAQQFPDLHSELNLSSLELGDSALYFCASSKEGSSYNSPLHFGNGTRLTVT.

The rearrangement links TRBV11-2 to TRBJ2-1; D call uncertain. Trimming removed 5 bases from V and 4 bases from J, with 12 bases in between. CDR1 is SGHAT, CDR2 FQNNGV, per germline. The length of the CDR3 is 14 residues. The CDR3 coding sequence is TGTGCCAGCAGCCCCGGCGGCAGATACAATGAGCAGTTCTTC. The encoded protein is CASSPGGRYNEQFF.

The chain links TRBV19 to TRBJ1-5; 9 bases are shared with TRBD1. The CDR3 covers 15 residues. J lost 6 bases, V lost 5 bases, and 8 bases had no gene match. Germline lookup yields CDR1 LNHDA and CDR2 SQIVND (reference sequence). This CDR3 is CASSFGTGITQPQHF. The CDR3, as DNA: TGTGCCAGTAGTTTTGGGACAGGGATTACTCAGCCCCAGCATTTT.

In its sample, this clone was seen once. The chain has TRBV9 and TRBJ1-3; no clear D. Per the germline V gene, CDR1 is SGDLS and CDR2 is YYNGEE. V gave up 7 bases and J gave up 0 bases, with 11 bases separating them. The CDR3 is 14 amino acids. For the CDR3, the DNA is TGTGCCAGCTCATCGGCCGACTCTGGAAACACCATATATTTT. It yields the protein CASSSADSGNTIYF.

The V and J genes are TRBV5-4 and TRBJ1-6; 7 positions agree with TRBD1. The V segment lost 4 bases and the J segment 2 bases; nucleotides outside the gene matches: 9. The CDR3 is 17 residues long. The germline gives CDR1 SGHNT, CDR2 YYREEE (reference sequence). CDR3 nucleotides: TGTGCCAGCAGCCGAGGAGGGGGCCCACCCTATAATTCACCCCTCCACTTT. This gives the protein CASSRGGGPPYNSPLHF.

The rearrangement links TRBV5-1 to TRBJ1-3; 8 bases match TRBD1. J was trimmed by 5 bases and V by 4 bases; bases with no gene match: 5. The germline CDR1 and CDR2 sequences are SGHRS and YFSETQ. The CDR3 is 14 residues long. The CDR3 DNA reads TGCGCCAGCAGCCCAGGGACAGGTAGAAACACCATATATTTT. Its protein is CASSPGTGRNTIYF.

The gene calls are TRBV18 and TRBJ1-2; D not certain. The CDR3 runs to 13 residues. V dropped 6 bases and J dropped 2 bases, with 10 bases sitting between them. The V gene's germline CDR1 is KGHSH and CDR2 LQKENI. CDR3 loop: CASSSESNYGYTF. The CDR3 DNA sequence: TGTGCCAGCTCCTCTGAGAGCAACTATGGCTACACCTTC.